This record concerns one T cell receptor (beta chain) sequence. This clonotype has a handful of counts. Its antigen target is currently unknown. The record has no base qualities; no much larger clone is one base away. Amplification of TCR beta CDR3 regions was carried out from RNA transcripts. The TCR CDR3 was subjected to a first round of RT-PCR using the HTBI primer set and the Qiagen OneStep RT-PCR kit. The libraries were constructed in a second round of multiplex PCR and then size-selected and purified. Libraries were sequenced paired-end with 100 bp reads on an Illumina HiSeq2000. In the paper's pipeline: Raw data were processed with SOAPnuke, discarding reads with adapters, uncalled bases, mean Phred below 15, or no exact constant-primer or identifier match. High-quality paired reads were merged using COPE v1.2.5, and each unique nucleotide sequence was defined as a clonotype. Clonotypes were aligned to IMGT TRBV, TRBD and TRBJ reference segments using MiTCR v1.1. Only V-J combinations with frequency above 0.0001, covering 99% to 99.2% of repertoires, were analysed. A TCS score was defined as the ratio between F50 (clonal expansion) and ExV (chaos), using BLOSUM62-based TCRdist between CDR3 peptides within each V-J. Welch's t-statistics and random forest reduced just over 500 V-J features to some 14, which were used in a naive Bayes classifier (R e1071). TCRdb ran its own pipeline on the public reads, namely fastp trimming at Q25 and MiXCR clone calling, and kept in-frame beta chains. Rows are combined by CDR3 protein, so each entry shows the most common genes and DNA. TCRdb's processing, not the study's, gives the V and J calls here. For this sample the table gives a few hundred thousand distinct CDR3 sequences, of which roughly 14% were detected only once. The top ten clonotypes cover around 7.8% of the sample.

V is clipped by 0 bases and J by 6 bases, and the sequence between their germline boundaries is 8 bases long. The CDR3 covers 14 residues, taking in both the cysteine and the phenylalanine. The kept DNA is CDR3 alone, 42 bases in frame from the first base. The germline V gene encodes CDR1 MGHRA and CDR2 YSYEKL. Stable Graves' hyperthyroidism was defined as the absence of progression to ophthalmopathy over 18 months of follow-up. The hyperthyroidism patients were between 18 and 65 years old and newly diagnosed, with a disease duration of less than 2 months. Any patient with an uncontrolled infection, another autoimmune disease, pregnancy or lactation was excluded. Diagnoses were based on clinical symptoms, serum thyroxine and TRAb, thyroid ultrasound and orbital computed tomography. Ficoll-Paque density gradient centrifugation was used to isolate PBMCs from 9.5 to 10 ml of fresh peripheral blood. Total RNA was extracted with Trizol reagent, and quality was checked on an Agilent 2100 Bioanalyzer.

The data were obtained in a study of T cells in Graves' hyperthyroidism and ophthalmopathy (dated by TCRdb to about 2019). Study-level background: Peripheral blood samples were taken at initial diagnosis, before any treatment was given. After blood sampling, hyperthyroidism patients were treated with methimazole at a starting dose of 30 mg daily, and ophthalmopathy patients were treated with high-dose intravenous methylprednisolone. The paper reports TCR Vbeta CDR3 sequencing of 130 to 150 peripheral blood samples: some 41 ophthalmopathy, about 75 hyperthyroidism and around 17 progressor patients. To identify distinguishing TCR V-J signatures, a discovery cohort of some 99 patients was used, comprising 40 to 45 with Graves' ophthalmopathy and some 57 with stable Graves' hyperthyroidism. Thyroid tissue and blood T-cell repertoires from roughly 6 Graves' hyperthyroidism patients were also compared in the study. The approximately 100 discovery patients were randomly split 7:3 into training and test sets. Prospective prediction of ophthalmopathy was tested in an independent validation cohort of 18 to 20 hyperthyroidism patients and roughly 16 patients who later progressed to ophthalmopathy. Findings and caveats that apply to the study as a whole: Sample size was not statistically predetermined, and investigators were not blinded to group allocation. Most expanded thyroid clonotypes (frequency above 0.001) were also detected in blood, a finding suggesting that blood repertoires may reflect thyroid immune responses. In validation, the model predicted progression to ophthalmopathy a median of about 6 months before onset, with about 67% sensitivity and roughly 72% specificity. A 13 V-J signature model separated ophthalmopathy from stable hyperthyroidism, with about 88% sensitivity and 81.08% specificity in cross-validation and 80%/75% in testing.

This clonotype originated in a young woman with Graves' hyperthyroidism. Here the chain combines TRBV4-1 and TRBJ2-2; there is no confident call for the D gene. Sequences were obtained from blood. The CDR3 corresponds to CASSQEVYAGELFF. The base sequence is TGCGCCAGCAGCCAAGAGGTATACGCCGGGGAGCTGTTTTTT.